This TCR beta chain was obtained from a study of cytomegalovirus exposure and HLA in healthy donors. The CDR3 covers 14 residues. Germline values: CDR1 SGHAT, CDR2 FQNNGV. Losses at the gene ends were 5 bases for V and 1 base for J; bases not matched to a gene: 1. The primer mix had 60 Vbeta and 13 Jbeta primers. TCRdb keeps only in-frame clones here, not all; method: immunoSEQ multiplex PCR. The table lists 55,000 to 70,000 clones, approximately 74% of them singletons, with around 17% in the top ten. The V and J genes are TRBV11-2 and TRBJ2-5, with 10 nucleotides matching TRBD2. The source is a man between 35 and 55 years old in good health and CMV-seropositive. The sample comprised PBMCs. CDR3 residues: CASSRLAGQETQYF. CDR3 bases: TGTGCCAGCAGCCGACTAGCGGGCCAAGAGACCCAGTACTTC.